A selection of T cell receptor beta chains follows, all from one sample in a study of early T cells in non-severe SARS-CoV-2 infection. Each CDR3 protein is one row after TCRdb ran MiXCR on the 5' RACE reads. The table lists about 77,000 distinct CDR3 sequences, roughly 12% of them singletons. Sequencing was performed on whole blood, taken at baseline. The receptors originated from an adult who was a healthcare worker with PCR-confirmed SARS-CoV-2 infection or an uninfected control (not recorded which). The donor label of this sample is uncertain. The CDR3 runs from the conserved cysteine through the conserved F or W. Fields, in order: D gene, V gene, J gene, clone size, CDR3 protein, CDR3 DNA. D genes are given only for firm matches. The listing skips clone size in some rows; elsewhere it reads once, few, many or a size class.

TRBD2	TRBV29-1	TRBJ2-5	few	CSVGLAGETQYF	TGCAGCGTAGGACTAGCGGGAGAGACCCAGTACTTC
-	TRBV4-3	TRBJ2-3	-	CASSQEGVDTQYF	TGCGCCAGCAGCCAAGAGGGGGTAGATACGCAGTATTTT
-	TRBV15	TRBJ1-4	few	CATSREGASTNEKLFF	TGTGCCACCAGCAGAGAGGGAGCGAGTACTAATGAAAAACTGTTTTTT
TRBD2	TRBV12-3/TRBV12-4	TRBJ2-7	many	CASSLWRGGSKQYF	TGTGCCAGCAGTTTATGGCGGGGGGGCAGTAAGCAGTACTTC
TRBD2	TRBV5-1	TRBJ2-5	few	CASSFGLAGGLGETQYF	TGCGCCAGCAGCTTCGGACTAGCGGGAGGGCTTGGGGAGACCCAGTACTTC
-	TRBV11-2	TRBJ1-4	few	CASSRGGNEKLFF	TGTGCCAGCAGCCGAGGAGGAAATGAAAAACTGTTTTTT
-	TRBV7-9	TRBJ2-5	-	CASSFWGTQYF	TGTGCCAGCAGCTTTTGGGGGACCCAGTACTTC
-	TRBV7-8	TRBJ2-5	-	CASSLVTGIQETQYF	TGTGCCAGCAGCTTAGTGACCGGGATCCAAGAGACCCAGTACTTC
-	TRBV30	TRBJ2-5	-	CAWSVGMEETQYF	TGTGCCTGGAGTGTCGGGATGGAAGAGACCCAGTACTTC
TRBD1	TRBV25-1	TRBJ1-2	-	CASALSTGDGYTF	TGTGCCAGCGCCCTTTCAACAGGGGATGGCTACACCTTC
-	TRBV10-3	TRBJ2-7	many	CATAGREHPPYEQYF	TGTGCCACCGCCGGGCGGGAACACCCTCCCTACGAGCAGTACTTC
-	TRBV6-1	TRBJ1-1	few	CAGKGGGTNTHMNTEAFF	TGTGCGGGGAAGGGCGGCGGCACTAATACTCACATGAACACTGAAGCTTTCTTT
TRBD1	TRBV20-1	TRBJ2-7	-	CSATRTGGNSYEQYF	TGCAGTGCTACCCGTACAGGGGGCAACTCCTACGAGCAGTACTTC
-	TRBV12-3/TRBV12-4	TRBJ1-1	few	CASTPWGGTEAFF	TGTGCCAGCACCCCCTGGGGGGGGACTGAAGCTTTCTTT
-	TRBV21-1	TRBJ2-7	many	CASSNTGTGVYEQYF	TGTGCCAGCAGCAACACCGGGACAGGAGTCTACGAGCAGTACTTC
-	TRBV7-3	TRBJ2-3	few	CASKLAPSTDTQYF	TGTGCCAGCAAACTAGCACCCAGCACAGATACGCAGTATTTT
TRBD2	TRBV2	TRBJ2-7	-	CASSEKTSGSHEQYF	TGTGCCAGCAGTGAAAAAACTAGCGGGAGCCACGAGCAGTACTTC
-	TRBV11-2	TRBJ2-3	few	CASSIRDALTITDTQYF	TGTGCCAGCAGCATCCGGGATGCACTTACGATCACAGATACGCAGTATTTT
-	TRBV5-1	TRBJ2-7	-	CASSSGGFYEQYF	TGCGCCAGCAGCTCAGGAGGGTTCTACGAGCAGTACTTC
TRBD1	TRBV7-2	TRBJ1-1	-	CASSARDRGQAFF	TGTGCCAGCAGCGCGCGGGACAGGGGGCAAGCTTTCTTT
TRBD2	TRBV7-2	TRBJ2-5	few	CASSLMGGYQETQYF	TGTGCCAGCAGCTTGATGGGAGGGTACCAAGAGACCCAGTACTTC
-	TRBV5-1	TRBJ2-3	many	CASSPAPMGPSTDTQYF	TGCGCCAGCTCACCGGCGCCAATGGGGCCTAGCACAGATACGCAGTATTTT